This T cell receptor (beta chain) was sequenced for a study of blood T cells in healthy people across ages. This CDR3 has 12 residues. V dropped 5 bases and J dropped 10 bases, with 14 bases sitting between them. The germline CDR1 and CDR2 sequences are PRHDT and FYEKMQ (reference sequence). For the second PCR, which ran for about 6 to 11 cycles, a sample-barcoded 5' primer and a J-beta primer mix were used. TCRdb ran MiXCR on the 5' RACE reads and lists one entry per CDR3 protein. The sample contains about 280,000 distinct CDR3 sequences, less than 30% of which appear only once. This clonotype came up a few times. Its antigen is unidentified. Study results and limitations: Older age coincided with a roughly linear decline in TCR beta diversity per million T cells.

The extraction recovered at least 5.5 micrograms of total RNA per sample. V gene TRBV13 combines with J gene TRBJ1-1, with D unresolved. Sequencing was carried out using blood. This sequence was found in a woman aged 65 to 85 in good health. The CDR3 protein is CASSQTSLGAFF. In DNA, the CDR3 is TGTGCCAGCAGCCAAACATCACTGGGAGCTTTCTTT.